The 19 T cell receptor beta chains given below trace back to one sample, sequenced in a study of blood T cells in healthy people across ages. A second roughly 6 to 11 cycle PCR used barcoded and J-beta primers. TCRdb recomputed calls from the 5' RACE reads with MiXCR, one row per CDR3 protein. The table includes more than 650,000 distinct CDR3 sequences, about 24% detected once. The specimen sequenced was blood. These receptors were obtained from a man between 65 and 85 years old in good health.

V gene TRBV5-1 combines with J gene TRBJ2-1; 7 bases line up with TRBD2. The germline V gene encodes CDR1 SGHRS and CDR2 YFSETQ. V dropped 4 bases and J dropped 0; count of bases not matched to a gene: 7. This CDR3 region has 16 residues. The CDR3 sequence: CASSGPSGISYNEQFF. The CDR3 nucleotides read TGCGCCAGCAGCGGCCCTAGCGGAATCTCCTACAATGAGCAGTTCTTC. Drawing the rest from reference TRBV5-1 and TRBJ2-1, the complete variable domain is KAGVTQTPRYLIKTRGQQVTLSCSPISGHRSVSWYQQTPGQGLQFLFEYFSETQRNKGNFPGRFSGRQFSNSRSEMNVSTLELGDSALYLCASSGPSGISYNEQFFGPGTRLTVL.

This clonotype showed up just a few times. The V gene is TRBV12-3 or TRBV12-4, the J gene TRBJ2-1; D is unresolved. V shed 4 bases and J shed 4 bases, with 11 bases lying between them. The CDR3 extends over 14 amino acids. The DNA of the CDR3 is TGTGCCAGCAGTTCCCATCTAACTTACAATGAGCAGTTCTTC. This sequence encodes CASSSHLTYNEQFF.

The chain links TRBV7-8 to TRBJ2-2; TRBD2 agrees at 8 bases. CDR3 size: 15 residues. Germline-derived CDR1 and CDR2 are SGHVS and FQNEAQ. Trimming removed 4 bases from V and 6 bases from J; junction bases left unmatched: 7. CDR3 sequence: CASSSTSGGAGELFF. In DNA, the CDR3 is TGTGCCAGCAGCTCCACTAGCGGAGGGGCCGGGGAGCTGTTTTTT.

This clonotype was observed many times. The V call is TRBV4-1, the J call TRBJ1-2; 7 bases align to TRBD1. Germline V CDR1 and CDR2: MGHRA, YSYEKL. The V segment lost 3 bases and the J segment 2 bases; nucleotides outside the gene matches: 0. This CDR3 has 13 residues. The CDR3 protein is CASSQDRNYGYTF. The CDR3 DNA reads TGCGCCAGCAGCCAGGACAGGAACTATGGCTACACCTTC.

CDR3 residues: CAISESSAKNIQYF. The CDR3 DNA sequence: TGTGCCATCAGTGAGTCTTCTGCCAAAAACATTCAGTACTTC. This chain uses TRBV10-3 with TRBJ2-4; no clear D gene. CDR3 length equals 14 residues. Germline V gene sequence: CDR1 ENHRY, CDR2 SYGVKD. Trimming took 0 bases from V and 1 from J, leaving 4 bases between them.

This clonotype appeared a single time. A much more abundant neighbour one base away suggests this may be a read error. DNA for the CDR3: TGTGCCAGCAGTGGACAGGGGTCCGCAGCAGAAGAGCAGTTGTTC. Amino acid sequence: CASSGQGSAAEEQLF. This chain links TRBV2 with TRBJ2-7; TRBD1 matches 8 bases. The CDR3 totals 15 residues. Per the germline V gene, CDR1 is SNHLY and CDR2 is FYNNEI.

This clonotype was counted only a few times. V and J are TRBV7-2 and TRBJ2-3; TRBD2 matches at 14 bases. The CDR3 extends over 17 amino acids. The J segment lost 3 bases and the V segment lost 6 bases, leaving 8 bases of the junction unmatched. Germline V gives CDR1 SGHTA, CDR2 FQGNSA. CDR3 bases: TGTGCCAGCAGGCGTAGGTGGACTAGCGGGGGGACAGATACGCAGTATTTT. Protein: CASRRRWTSGGTDTQYF.

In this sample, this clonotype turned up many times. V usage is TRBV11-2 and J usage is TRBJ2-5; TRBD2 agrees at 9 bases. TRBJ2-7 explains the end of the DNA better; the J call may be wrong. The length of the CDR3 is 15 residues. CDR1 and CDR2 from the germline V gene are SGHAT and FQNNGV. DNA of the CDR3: TGTGCCAGCAGCCCCCAGGGACTAGCTAACGACGAGCAGTACTTC. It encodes CASSPQGLANDEQYF.

The CDR3 sequence: CSARVGTYQETQYF. In DNA form, the CDR3 reads TGCAGTGCTAGAGTAGGGACTTACCAAGAGACCCAGTACTTC. V usage is TRBV20-1 and J usage is TRBJ2-5; a possible D gene is TRBD2 (6 bases). There are 14 residues in the CDR3. Trimming cost V 1 base and J 0 bases, with 9 bases left between them. Germline V gene sequence: CDR1 DFQATT, CDR2 SNEGSKA (reference sequence).

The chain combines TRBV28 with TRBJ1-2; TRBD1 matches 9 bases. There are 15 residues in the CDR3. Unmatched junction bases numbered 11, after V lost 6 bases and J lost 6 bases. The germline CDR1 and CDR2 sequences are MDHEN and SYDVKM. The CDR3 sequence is CASRVPTGQGHGYTF. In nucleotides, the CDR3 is TGTGCCAGCAGAGTTCCGACGGGACAGGGCCATGGCTACACCTTC.

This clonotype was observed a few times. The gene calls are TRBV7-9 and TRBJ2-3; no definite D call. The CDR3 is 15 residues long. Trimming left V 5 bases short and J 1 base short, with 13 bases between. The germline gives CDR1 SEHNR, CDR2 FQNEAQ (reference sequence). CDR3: CASSHSLGGTDTQYF. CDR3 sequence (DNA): TGTGCCAGCAGCCATTCCCTAGGCGGCACAGATACGCAGTATTTT.

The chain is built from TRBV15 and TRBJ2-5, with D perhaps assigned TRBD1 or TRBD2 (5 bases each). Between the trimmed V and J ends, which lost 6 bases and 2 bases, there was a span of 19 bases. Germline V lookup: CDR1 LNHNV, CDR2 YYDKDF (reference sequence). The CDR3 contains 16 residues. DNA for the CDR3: TGTGCCACCAGAGAGGGTGAGGGACGGGTACAAGAGACCCAGTACTTC. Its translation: CATREGEGRVQETQYF.

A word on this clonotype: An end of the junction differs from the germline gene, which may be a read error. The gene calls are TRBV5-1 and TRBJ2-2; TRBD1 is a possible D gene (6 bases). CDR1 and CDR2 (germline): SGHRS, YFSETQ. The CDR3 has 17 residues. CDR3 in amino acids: CAGSLALGQTNTGELFF. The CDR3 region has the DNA TGCGCCGGCAGCTTGGCCCTAGGACAGACGAACACCGGGGAGCTGTTTTTT.

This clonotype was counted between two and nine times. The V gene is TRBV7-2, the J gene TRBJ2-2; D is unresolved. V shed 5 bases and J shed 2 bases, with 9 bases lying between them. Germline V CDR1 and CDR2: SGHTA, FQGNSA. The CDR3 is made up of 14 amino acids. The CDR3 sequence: CASSGFFNTGELFF. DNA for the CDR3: TGTGCCAGCAGCGGCTTCTTCAACACCGGGGAGCTGTTTTTT.

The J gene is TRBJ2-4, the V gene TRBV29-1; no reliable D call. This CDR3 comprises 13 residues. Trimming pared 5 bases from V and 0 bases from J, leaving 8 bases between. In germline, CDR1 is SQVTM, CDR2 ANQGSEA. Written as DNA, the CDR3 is TGCAGCGTTCTCGGGCTAGCCAAAAACATTCAGTACTTC. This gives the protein CSVLGLAKNIQYF.

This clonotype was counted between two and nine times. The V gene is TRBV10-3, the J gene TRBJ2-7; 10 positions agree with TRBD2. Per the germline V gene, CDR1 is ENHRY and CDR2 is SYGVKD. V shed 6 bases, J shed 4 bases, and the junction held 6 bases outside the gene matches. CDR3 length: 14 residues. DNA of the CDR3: TGTGCCATCAGCCCCGGGACTAGCGAGTACGAGCAGTACTTC. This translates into CAISPGTSEYEQYF.

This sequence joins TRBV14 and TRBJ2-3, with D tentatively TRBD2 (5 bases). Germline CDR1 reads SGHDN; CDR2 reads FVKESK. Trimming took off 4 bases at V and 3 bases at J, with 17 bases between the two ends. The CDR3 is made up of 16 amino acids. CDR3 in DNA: TGTGCCAGCAGCCCCAGAATCAACTCGGGGACAGATACGCAGTATTTT. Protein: CASSPRINSGTDTQYF.

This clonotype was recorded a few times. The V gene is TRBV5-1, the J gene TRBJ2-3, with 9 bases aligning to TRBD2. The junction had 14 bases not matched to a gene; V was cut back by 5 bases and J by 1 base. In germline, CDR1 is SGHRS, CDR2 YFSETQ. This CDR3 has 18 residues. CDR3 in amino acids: CASRYTAGGPRGTDTQYF. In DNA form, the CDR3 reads TGCGCCAGCAGATATACAGCGGGGGGCCCCCGTGGCACAGATACGCAGTATTTT.

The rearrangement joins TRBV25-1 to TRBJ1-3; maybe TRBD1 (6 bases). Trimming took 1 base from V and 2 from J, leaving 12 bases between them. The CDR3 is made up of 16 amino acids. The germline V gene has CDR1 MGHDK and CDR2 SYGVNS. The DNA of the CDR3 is TGTGCCAGCAGTGAATGGGAGGAGGGGGCTGGAAACACCATATATTTT. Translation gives CASSEWEEGAGNTIYF.